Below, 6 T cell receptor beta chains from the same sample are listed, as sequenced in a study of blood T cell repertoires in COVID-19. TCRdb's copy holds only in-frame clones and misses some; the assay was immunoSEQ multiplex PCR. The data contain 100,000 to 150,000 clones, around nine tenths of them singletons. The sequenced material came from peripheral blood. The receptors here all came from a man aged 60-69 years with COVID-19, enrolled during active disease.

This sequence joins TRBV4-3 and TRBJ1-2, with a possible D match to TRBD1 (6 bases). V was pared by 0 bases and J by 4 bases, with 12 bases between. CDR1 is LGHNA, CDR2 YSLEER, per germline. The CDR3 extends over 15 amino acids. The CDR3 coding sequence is TGCGCCAGCAGCCAAGAGTATAGGGGGAGCTATGGCTACACCTTC. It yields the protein CASSQEYRGSYGYTF.

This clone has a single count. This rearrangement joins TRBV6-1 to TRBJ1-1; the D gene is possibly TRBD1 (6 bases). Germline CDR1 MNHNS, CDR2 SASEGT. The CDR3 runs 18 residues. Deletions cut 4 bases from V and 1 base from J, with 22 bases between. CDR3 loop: CASSVFRRGASTNTEAFF. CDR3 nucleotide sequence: TGTGCCAGCAGTGTGTTTAGGCGGGGGGCTAGTACGAACACTGAAGCTTTCTTT.

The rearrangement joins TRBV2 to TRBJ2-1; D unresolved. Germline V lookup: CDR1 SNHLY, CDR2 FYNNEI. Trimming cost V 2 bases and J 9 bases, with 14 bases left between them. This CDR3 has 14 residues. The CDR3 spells CASSEIGFRGEQFF. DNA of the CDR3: TGTGCCAGCAGTGAAATAGGTTTCCGAGGTGAGCAGTTCTTC.

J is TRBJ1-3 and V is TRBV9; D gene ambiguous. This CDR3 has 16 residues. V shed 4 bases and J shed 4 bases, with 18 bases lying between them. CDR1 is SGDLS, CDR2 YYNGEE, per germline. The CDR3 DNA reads TGTGCCAGCAGCCCGATTAAGGTATTGAGGGGAAACACCATATATTTT. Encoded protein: CASSPIKVLRGNTIYF. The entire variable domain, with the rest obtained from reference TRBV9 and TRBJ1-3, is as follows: DSGVTQTPKHLITATGQRVTLRCSPRSGDLSVYWYQQSLDQGLQFLIQYYNGEERAKGNILERFSAQQFPDLHSELNLSSLELGDSALYFCASSPIKVLRGNTIYFGEGSWLTVV.

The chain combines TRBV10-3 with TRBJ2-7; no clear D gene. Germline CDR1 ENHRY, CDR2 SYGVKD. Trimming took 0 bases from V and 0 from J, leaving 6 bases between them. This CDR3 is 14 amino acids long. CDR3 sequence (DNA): TGTGCCATCAGTGAGTCGTTATCCTCCTACGAGCAGTACTTC. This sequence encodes CAISESLSSYEQYF.

CDR3 nucleotides: TGTGCCAGCAGCACCGACAGCGCTAGCAATCAGCCCCAGCATTTT. Translating it yields CASSTDSASNQPQHF. The rearrangement uses TRBV11-2 and TRBJ1-5, with a tentative D call TRBD1 (5 bases). This CDR3 is 15 amino acids long. Germline V gene sequence: CDR1 SGHAT, CDR2 FQNNGV. Trimming took off 5 bases at V and 0 bases at J, with 11 bases between the two ends. Full variable domain (missing parts from reference TRBV11-2 and TRBJ1-5): EAGVAQSPRYKIIEKRQSVAFWCNPISGHATLYWYQQILGQGPKLLIQFQNNGVVDDSQLPKDRFSAERLKGVDSTLKIQPAKLEDSAVYLCASSTDSASNQPQHFGDGTRLSIL.